The sequence of this T cell receptor (beta chain) was determined in a study of regulatory T cells in long-lasting Graves disease. The germline V gene has CDR1 SEHNR and CDR2 FQNEAQ (reference sequence). Deletions cut 2 bases from V and 5 bases from J, with 6 bases between. The CDR3 covers 12 residues. Time point in this sample: newly diagnosed GD, antithyroid drugs for less than 3 months. PBMC RNA was the source of the TCR library. There are a few counts of this clonotype. Combining iRepertoire HTBI primers with Arm-PCR of CDR3 regions, the authors built TCR beta libraries. TCRdb ran MiXCR on the multiplex PCR reads and lists one entry per CDR3 protein. The table records around 470,000 distinct CDR3 sequences, approximately 14% of them present only once. This sample also belongs to another study, concerning T cells in Graves' hyperthyroidism and ophthalmopathy.

The clonotype comes from a woman aged 45-59 years with Graves disease. Source: peripheral blood mononuclear cells (PBMCs), taken at new diagnosis, from a patient treated with antithyroid drugs. The gene calls are TRBV7-9 and TRBJ1-1, with D unclear. The CDR3 coding sequence is TGTGCCAGCAGCTTACCCCAAACTGAAGCTTTCTTT. The encoded protein is CASSLPQTEAFF. The complete variable domain, with remaining parts taken from reference TRBV7-9 and TRBJ1-1, reads DTGVSQNPRHKITKRGQNVTFRCDPISEHNRLYWYRQTLGQGPEFLTYFQNEAQLEKSRLLSDRFSAERPKGSFSTLEIQRTEQGDSAMYLCASSLPQTEAFFGQGTRLTVV.